These 24 T cell receptor beta chains came from one sample sequenced in a study of vaccination effects on CD4 cells after COVID-19 (dated by TCRdb to the early 2020s). These receptors are not linked to any known antigen. The ViraFEST assay stimulated PBMC with viral peptide pools and then used TCR sequencing to identify antigen-specific CD4+ T cell clonotypes by expansion. After 10 to 11 days of culture, CD4+ T cells were isolated with the EasySep CD4+ T cell isolation kit. Healthy vaccine recipients had no prior SARS-CoV-2 infection, confirmed by negative nucleocapsid antibodies before and after vaccination. Library preparation used the immunoSEQ multiplex PCR assay. As stored in TCRdb, this immuneACCESS dataset retains in-frame rearrangements with V and J assigned. A fraction of the clones does not appear; measured against another copy, unresolved V genes explain less than half of the discrepancy, and the remainder lacks a known reason. The sample includes 20,000 to 25,000 clones, with around 68% observed a single time. The ten largest account for approximately 10% of the sample.

The sequences come from CD4+ T cells from PBMCs cultured with HCoV-NL63 spike peptides, collected before COVID-19 vaccination. Per the publication, the cell subset or site label means: HCoV-NL63 spike overlapping peptide pool stimulation. The receptors come from a human donor who received a COVID-19 vaccine.

This clone was picked up a small number of times. The rearrangement joins TRBV24-1 to TRBJ1-5, with TRBD1 as a possible D gene (5 bases). The CDR3 loop spans 15 amino acids. CDR1 KGHDR and CDR2 SFDVKD come from the germline V gene. Trimming took off 4 bases at V and 0 bases at J, with 9 bases between the two ends. The CDR3 nucleotides are TGTGCCACCAGTGAGCCAGGGTCTAGCAATCAGCCCCAGCATTTT. Amino acids: CATSEPGSSNQPQHF.

The genes are TRBV5-8 and TRBJ2-5; TRBD2 might be the D (6 bases). CDR1 and CDR2 from the germline V gene are SGHTS and YDEGEE. V lost 4 bases and J lost 5, with 18 bases in between. This CDR3 comprises 15 residues. The CDR3: CASSPIHTSTETQYF. The CDR3 coding sequence is TGTGCCAGCAGCCCTATCCATACTAGCACCGAGACCCAGTACTTC.

The V call is TRBV5-6, the J call TRBJ2-3, with a weak D call TRBD2 (6 bases). The CDR3 has 17 residues. Germline CDR1 reads SGHDT; CDR2 reads YYEEEE. V was cut by 4 bases and J by 0 bases, with 18 bases left in between. The CDR3 here is CASSPNPTGRSTDTQYF. DNA of the CDR3: TGTGCCAGCAGCCCAAACCCGACGGGGAGGAGCACAGATACGCAGTATTTT.

The chain joins TRBV15 to TRBJ2-1; TRBD2 agrees at 9 bases. The CDR3 contains 13 residues. Germline V gene lookup returns CDR1 LNHNV and CDR2 YYDKDF (reference sequence). V lost 5 bases and J lost 10; bases outside the gene matches: 6. The CDR3 sequence: CATSRPGTSEQFF. Here the CDR3 DNA reads TGTGCCACCAGCCGACCCGGGACTAGCGAGCAGTTCTTC.

In this sample, this clone turned up a few times. This chain uses TRBV7-9 with TRBJ1-1; perhaps TRBD1 as D (6 bases). This CDR3 has 14 residues. Germline loops: CDR1 SEHNR, CDR2 FQNEAQ (reference sequence). Trimming removed 5 bases at V and 1 base at J, with 11 bases between. The CDR3 DNA sequence: TGTGCCAGCAGCACCCCGACAGGGAACACTGAAGCTTTCTTT. Translating it yields CASSTPTGNTEAFF.

This rearrangement joins TRBV5-1 to TRBJ2-6; no clear D gene. Trimming cost V 2 bases and J 0 bases, with 9 bases left between them. The CDR3 is 16 amino acids. CDR1 is SGHRS, CDR2 YFSETQ, per germline. CDR3 residues: CASSFGQSSGANVLTF. For the CDR3, the DNA is TGCGCCAGCAGCTTTGGGCAGAGCTCTGGGGCCAACGTCCTGACTTTC. Full variable domain (rest looked up from reference TRBV5-1 and TRBJ2-6): KAGVTQTPRYLIKTRGQQVTLSCSPISGHRSVSWYQQTPGQGLQFLFEYFSETQRNKGNFPGRFSGRQFSNSRSEMNVSTLELGDSALYLCASSFGQSSGANVLTFGAGSRLTVL.

The table lists this clone with a count of one. This rearrangement joins TRBV14 to TRBJ2-5; 9 bases line up with TRBD2. Trimming at V came to 0 bases and at J to 2 bases, leaving 19 bases not matched to a gene. Germline CDR1 is SGHDN and CDR2 is FVKESK. The CDR3 has 21 amino acids. The DNA of the CDR3 is TGTGCCAGCAGCCAAGATCCGACGCTAGCGGGATTTTTTCAGGGGCAAGAGACCCAGTACTTC. Protein: CASSQDPTLAGFFQGQETQYF. The variable domain in full, with the rest retrieved from reference TRBV14 and TRBJ2-5, is EAGVTQFPSHSVIEKGQTVTLRCDPISGHDNLYWYRRVMGKEIKFLLHFVKESKQDESGMPNNRFLAERTGGTYSTLKVQPAELEDSGVYFCASSQDPTLAGFFQGQETQYFGPGTRLLVL.

V gene TRBV3-1 (or the pseudogene TRBV3-2) combines with J gene TRBJ2-1; 15 nucleotides align to TRBD2. Germline CDR1 LGHDT, CDR2 YNNKEL (reference sequence). The CDR3 has 20 residues. Unmatched junction bases numbered 10, after V lost 4 bases and J lost 0 bases. The CDR3 region has the DNA TGTGCCAGCAGCCTCGATTTCGGACTAGCGGGAGGGAGCTCCTACAATGAGCAGTTCTTC. This translates into CASSLDFGLAGGSSYNEQFF.

V is TRBV6-1 and J is TRBJ2-6, with 7 bases aligning to TRBD1. The germline CDR1 and CDR2 sequences are MNHNS and SASEGT. Unmatched junction bases numbered 8, after V lost 2 bases and J lost 1 base. The CDR3 has 18 amino acids. Here the CDR3 DNA reads TGTGCCAGCAGTGAAAGAGGGACAGCCTTTTCTGGGGCCAACGTCCTGACTTTC. This sequence encodes CASSERGTAFSGANVLTF.

Only a few counts were recorded for this clone. The chain joins TRBV10-3 to TRBJ2-1; D could derive from TRBD1 or TRBD2 (5 bases each). CDR3 length equals 12 residues. V was trimmed by 0 bases and J by 11 bases, leaving 8 bases between them. Germline lookup yields CDR1 ENHRY and CDR2 SYGVKD. CDR3 sequence (DNA): TGTGCCATCAGTGAGTCCGAGGGACAGCAGTTCTTC. Encoded protein: CAISESEGQQFF.

The V and J genes are TRBV5-6 and TRBJ2-7; D possibly corresponds to TRBD1 (6 bases). The ends were cut back, 4 bases at V and 4 bases at J, with 15 bases in the middle. Germline CDR1 is SGHDT and CDR2 is YYEEEE. This CDR3 has 14 amino acids. The CDR3 loop reads CASSPPGQKYEQYF. In DNA, the CDR3 is TGTGCCAGCAGCCCCCCGGGACAAAAGTACGAGCAGTACTTC. The whole variable domain, remainder taken from reference TRBV5-6 and TRBJ2-7, is DAGVTQSPTHLIKTRGQQVTLRCSPKSGHDTVSWYQQALGQGPQFIFQYYEEEERQRGNFPDRFSGHQFPNYSSELNVNALLLGDSALYLCASSPPGQKYEQYFGPGTRLTVT.

This chain joins TRBV5-1 and TRBJ2-5; 9 bases match TRBD2. The length of the CDR3 is 16 residues. Germline V gene sequence: CDR1 SGHRS, CDR2 YFSETQ. Germline trimming cut 5 bases from V and 2 bases from J; bases unmatched to any gene: 10. The CDR3 sequence: CASSLNSGGPQETQYF. CDR3 bases: TGCGCCAGCAGTCTAAATAGCGGGGGACCACAAGAGACCCAGTACTTC.

The rearrangement links TRBV5-1 to TRBJ2-3; 9 nucleotides line up with TRBD2. This CDR3 region has 16 residues. Germline V lookup: CDR1 SGHRS, CDR2 YFSETQ. V lost 0 bases to trimming and J lost 1 base; unmatched junction nucleotides: 3. The CDR3 sequence: CASSLELAGGTDTQYF. The CDR3 DNA follows: TGCGCCAGCAGCTTGGAGTTAGCGGGAGGCACAGATACGCAGTATTTT.

The V and J genes are TRBV7-9 and TRBJ2-7; D assignment may be TRBD1 or TRBD2 (5 bases each). Germline CDR1 and CDR2: SEHNR and FQNEAQ (reference sequence). The CDR3 is 12 amino acids. Trimming stripped 5 bases from V and 6 bases from J, with 11 bases between. CDR3 DNA: TGTGCCAGCAGCACCCCAGGGAGCGAGCAGTACTTC. Its protein product is CASSTPGSEQYF.

The chain has TRBV6-5 and TRBJ2-1; D call uncertain. CDR3 length equals 14 residues. V was clipped by 6 bases and J by 2 bases, with 11 bases between them. Germline lookup yields CDR1 MNHEY and CDR2 SVGAGI. The CDR3 DNA follows: TGTGCCAGCAGCCTGACCAAGACCTACAATGAGCAGTTCTTC. It is translated as CASSLTKTYNEQFF.

The table lists this clone with a few counts. The chain recombines TRBV7-9 with TRBJ2-1; maybe TRBD2 (6 bases). The CDR3 runs to 14 residues. CDR1 SEHNR and CDR2 FQNEAQ come from the germline V gene (reference sequence). Trimming shortened V by 1 base and J by 9 bases, and 13 bases separated the two germline ends. The CDR3 spells CASSLEAGSIEQFF. CDR3 nucleotides: TGTGCCAGCAGCTTAGAGGCGGGATCTATTGAGCAGTTCTTC.

This chain connects TRBV6-1 to TRBJ2-4; a possible D gene is TRBD2 (6 bases). Deletions cut 2 bases from V and 7 bases from J, with 18 bases between. The CDR3 length is 16 residues. In germline, CDR1 is MNHNS, CDR2 SASEGT. CDR3 residues: CASSESGGTWINIQYF. As DNA, the CDR3 is TGTGCCAGCAGTGAAAGCGGCGGGACTTGGATCAACATTCAGTACTTC.

This clone was seen a single time. The chain is built from TRBV27 and TRBJ1-2; 9 nucleotides align to TRBD1. The CDR3 spans 16 residues. Germline assignment: CDR1 MNHEY and CDR2 SMNVEV (reference sequence). V shed 5 bases and J 2 bases; nucleotides not matched to a gene: 9. CDR3 residues: CASSPWTGAPNYGYTF. CDR3 nucleotide sequence: TGTGCCAGCAGTCCTTGGACAGGGGCACCCAACTATGGCTACACCTTC.

Here the CDR3 DNA reads TGTGCCAGCAGTGACCCCGGGACACGCTCACCCCTCCACTTT. Translating it yields CASSDPGTRSPLHF. The chain uses TRBV25-1 and TRBJ1-6; a weak D match, TRBD1 (6 bases). The CDR3 has 14 residues. Germline CDR1 and CDR2: MGHDK and SYGVNS. Trimming removed 3 bases from V and 10 bases from J, with 13 bases in between.

The chain employs TRBV3-1 (or the pseudogene TRBV3-2) and TRBJ2-3, with D perhaps TRBD2 (5 bases). Trimming shortened V by 3 bases and J by 4 bases, and 11 bases separated the two germline ends. The CDR3 is 14 amino acids. CDR1 and CDR2 from the germline V gene are LGHDT and YNNKEL (reference sequence). Written as DNA, the CDR3 is TGTGCCAGCAGCCACAATTCGAGGGCAGATACGCAGTATTTT. Amino acid sequence: CASSHNSRADTQYF.

The chain carries TRBV30 and TRBJ1-1, with 10 nucleotides matching TRBD1. V trimming: 2 bases; J trimming: 3 bases; junction bases outside the gene matches: 9. The CDR3 sequence is 16 residues long. Germline V CDR1 and CDR2: GTSNPN, SVGIG (reference sequence). The CDR3 region has the DNA TGTGCCTGGAGTCCTCGATGGACAGGGGGTTACACTGAAGCTTTCTTT. This sequence encodes CAWSPRWTGGYTEAFF.

The chain couples TRBV6-5 to TRBJ1-4, with 8 bases that match TRBD1. The CDR3 loop spans 14 amino acids. V gave up 6 bases and J gave up 6 bases; unmatched junction bases: 6. Germline V gene data show CDR1 as MNHEY and CDR2 as SVGAGI. As DNA, the CDR3 is TGTGCCAGCAGGCCCGGGACAGGCTATGAAAAACTGTTTTTT. It translates to CASRPGTGYEKLFF.

V usage is TRBV27 and J usage is TRBJ1-2; weak D call: TRBD1 (6 bases). The CDR3 extends over 15 amino acids. V lost 2 bases, J lost 3 bases, and 13 bases lay in between. Germline CDR1 reads MNHEY; CDR2 reads SMNVEV (reference sequence). CDR3 sequence: CASSLAGGQHYGYTF. CDR3 DNA: TGTGCCAGCAGTTTAGCCGGCGGACAGCACTATGGCTACACCTTC.

This clone showed up just a few times. The genes are TRBV2 and TRBJ1-5; D ambiguous. Germline V gene sequence: CDR1 SNHLY, CDR2 FYNNEI. This CDR3 spans 14 amino acids. V dropped 7 bases and J dropped 5 bases, with 15 bases sitting between them. The CDR3 here is CASTNGAGYQPQHF. The DNA of the CDR3 is TGTGCCAGCACGAATGGAGCAGGCTATCAGCCCCAGCATTTT.